The 9 T cell receptor beta chains below were found in one sample sequenced in a study of blood T cell repertoires in COVID-19. Produced via immunoSEQ multiplex PCR; TCRdb's table is partial and in-frame only. The sample includes 110,000 or so clones, roughly 80% of them seen just once. The sample was peripheral blood. The receptors shown here come from a man aged 50 or older with acute or convalescent COVID-19.

The rearrangement uses TRBV11-2 and TRBJ2-7, with 7 positions matching TRBD2. Germline values: CDR1 SGHAT, CDR2 FQNNGV. V was pared by 2 bases and J by 3 bases, with 7 bases of the junction left unmatched. The CDR3 runs 15 residues. CDR3 amino acids: CASSLNAAGVYEQYF. CDR3 nucleotides: TGTGCCAGCAGCTTAAACGCGGCGGGAGTCTACGAGCAGTACTTC.

V is TRBV6-5 and J is TRBJ2-7; D unresolved. Germline V gene sequence: CDR1 MNHEY, CDR2 SVGAGI. Trimming took 7 bases from V and 4 from J, leaving 14 bases between them. The CDR3 runs 13 residues. CDR3: CASTAELIYEQYV. The CDR3 DNA reads TGTGCCAGCACTGCGGAATTGATTTACGAGCAGTACGTC.

The genes are TRBV5-1 and TRBJ2-5; D not certain. Deletions cut 1 base from V and 2 bases from J, with 12 bases between. From germline, CDR1 is SGHRS and CDR2 YFSETQ. The CDR3 length is 15 residues. Written as DNA, the CDR3 is TGCGCCAGCAGCTTGTCTTGGCCGACACAAGAGACCCAGTACTTC. Its protein is CASSLSWPTQETQYF.

The rearrangement joins TRBV19 to TRBJ2-3; a weak D match, TRBD2 (6 bases). V lost 3 bases and J 0 bases, leaving 10 bases between the germline ends. Germline V lookup: CDR1 LNHDA, CDR2 SQIVND (reference sequence). There are 15 residues in the CDR3. The CDR3 region is CASSIAGTSTDTQYF. The DNA for the CDR3 is TGTGCCAGTAGTATTGCGGGAACTAGCACAGATACGCAGTATTTT.

This chain joins TRBV5-6 and TRBJ1-2; 7 nucleotides line up with TRBD1. CDR1 and CDR2 (germline): SGHDT, YYEEEE. Germline trimming cut 2 bases from V and 7 bases from J; bases unmatched to any gene: 5. This CDR3 has 13 residues. In DNA, the CDR3 is TGTGCCAGCAGCTTTTACAGGGGATCTGGCTACACCTTC. Translated, it gives CASSFYRGSGYTF.

On this clone itself: One end of the junction fails to match germline, which may point to a read error. The chain recombines TRBV18 with TRBJ2-7; 8 bases are a match to TRBD1. CDR1 and CDR2 (germline): KGHSH, LQKENI. There are 15 residues in the CDR3. The CDR3, as DNA: TGTGCCAGCTCCCCACGACAGGGGTCTCCCTACGAGCAGTACTTC. It codes for CASSPRQGSPYEQYF.

The J gene is TRBJ2-5, the V gene TRBV5-8, with 7 positions matching TRBD1. Trimming cost V 4 bases and J 2 bases; bases outside gene matches: 8. CDR1 and CDR2 (germline): SGHTS, YDEGEE. CDR3 size: 15 residues. The CDR3, as DNA: TGTGCCAGCAGCACAGGACAGGCCCCGCAAGAGACCCAGTACTTC. This sequence encodes CASSTGQAPQETQYF.

There are a few counts of this clone. The chain links TRBV12-3 or TRBV12-4 to TRBJ1-2; TRBD1 is a possible D gene (5 bases). Trimming took off 5 bases at V and 4 bases at J, with 8 bases between the two ends. This CDR3 is built from 12 residues. The CDR3 nucleotides are TGTGCCAGCAGTCCAGGGATCTATGGCTACACCTTC. This translates into CASSPGIYGYTF.

The DNA of the CDR3 is TGTGCCATCACCCTACTGCCTACGAAAGAGAACACTGAAGCTTTCTTT. Protein product: CAITLLPTKENTEAFF. V usage is TRBV10-3 and J usage is TRBJ1-1, with D uncertain. The V gene's germline CDR1 is ENHRY and CDR2 SYGVKD. The V end lost 7 bases, the J end lost 1 base, and 19 bases lay between the germline ends. This CDR3 region has 16 residues.